This T cell receptor beta chain was observed in a study of brain metastases from non-small cell lung cancer. Between the trimmed V and J ends, which lost 2 bases and 4 bases, there was a span of 3 bases. CDR3 size: 11 residues. From germline, CDR1 is SGHDT and CDR2 YYEEEE. The method was immunoSEQ multiplex PCR; TCRdb's version includes in-frame clones alone and lacks a portion of them. The data contain roughly 3,600 clones, 95% to 96% of them singletons. The material sequenced was tumor-adjacent normal tissue. This TCR came from a donor aged 40 or older with non-small cell lung cancer. The gene calls are TRBV5-6 and TRBJ2-5; no clear D gene. The CDR3 region has the DNA TGTGCCAGCAGCTTACGAGAGACCCAGTACTTC. Its protein product is CASSLRETQYF.